The rows below give T cell receptor beta chains drawn from one sample of a study of T-cell reconstitution after alpha-beta-depleted transplantation in children. TCRdb fed the PCR reads into MiXCR, producing one record per CDR3 protein. The sample shows around 800,000 distinct CDR3 sequences, roughly 15% of them seen only once. Specimen: PBMCs, mostly from graft donor cells, collected 360 days after TCRalphabeta/CD19-depleted stem cell transplant. These TCRs come from a male patient under 18 who had a stem cell transplant for acute lymphoblastic leukemia, so the T cells may come from the graft donor. CDR3s include the opening cysteine and the closing phenylalanine or tryptophan. The D gene is left open where the match is weak. The size entry is marked missing in some rows and otherwise reads once, few, many or a size class.

j_gene,d_gene,v_gene,abundance,CDR3aa
TRBJ1-2,NA,TRBV11-2,few,CASSSPTHGYTF
TRBJ2-5,NA,TRBV12-3/TRBV12-4,many,CASRNSGAQETQYF
TRBJ2-1,TRBD2,TRBV7-2,NA,CASSLGLAGFNEQFF
TRBJ1-4,NA,TRBV18,NA,CASSPPPGRNEKLFF
TRBJ2-3,NA,TRBV10-3,few,CAISESGGQYF
TRBJ2-1,NA,TRBV6-4,NA,CASSYSGVGYNEQFF
TRBJ2-1,NA,TRBV5-1,many,CASSLFAGNEQFF
TRBJ1-1,NA,TRBV3-1,NA,CASSYIRLGTEAFF
TRBJ1-1,NA,TRBV24-1,NA,CATGAMGRKGCTEAFF
TRBJ2-7,NA,TRBV3-1,NA,CASSQPARDGEQYF
TRBJ2-1,TRBD1,TRBV20-1,many,CSARQGYNEQFF
TRBJ1-4,TRBD1,TRBV6-6,NA,CASGQGDEKLFF
TRBJ2-5,TRBD2,TRBV4-1,many,CASSQGGRGYF
TRBJ2-7,TRBD2,TRBV5-1,many,CASSLAGLAGYEQYF
TRBJ2-5,TRBD2,TRBV4-1,many,CASSHIGAGGRETQYF
TRBJ2-7,TRBD2,TRBV5-1,NA,CASSWTSAFYEQYF
TRBJ2-5,TRBD1,TRBV18,once,CASSPPYRGQETQYF